These 4 T cell receptor beta chains were sequenced from one sample in a study of blood T cell repertoires in COVID-19. This table comes from immunoSEQ multiplex PCR, and its TCRdb copy is limited to in-frame clones, with some not included. The table has around 280,000 clones, 90% seen once. Sequencing was done on a sample of PBMCs or T cells enriched from blood (not recorded which). The receptors come from a woman aged 18 to 35 with acute COVID-19.

This clone was seen only once. This chain joins TRBV5-1 and TRBJ1-5, with D hard to call. CDR3 size: 13 residues. Trimming removed 4 bases at V and 4 bases at J, with 9 bases between. Germline V gene sequence: CDR1 SGHRS, CDR2 YFSETQ. The CDR3 protein is CASSPLSNQPQHF. The CDR3 region has the DNA TGCGCCAGCAGCCCCCTGTCTAATCAGCCCCAGCATTTT.

The chain is built from TRBV7-3 and TRBJ2-3, with 7 bases lining up with TRBD2. The CDR3 has 16 residues. With 3 bases clipped from V and 1 base from J, the junction kept 7 bases outside the gene matches. CDR1 is SGHTA, CDR2 FQGTGA, per germline. Here the CDR3 reads CASSFNAGAGTDTQYF. In DNA form, the CDR3 reads TGTGCCAGCAGCTTTAATGCGGGAGCTGGCACAGATACGCAGTATTTT.

V is TRBV3-1 (or the pseudogene TRBV3-2) and J is TRBJ1-2, with a tentative D call TRBD1 (5 bases). The CDR3 sequence is 16 residues long. Trimming took 3 bases from V and 0 from J, leaving 14 bases between them. In germline, CDR1 is LGHDT, CDR2 YNNKEL (reference sequence). The CDR3 sequence is CASSQNLRGTNYGYTF. As DNA, the CDR3 is TGTGCCAGCAGCCAGAACCTAAGGGGCACTAACTATGGCTACACCTTC.

This chain links TRBV7-3 with TRBJ2-7; 8 nucleotides align to TRBD2. The germline V gene has CDR1 SGHTA and CDR2 FQGTGA. V shed 2 bases and J 5 bases; nucleotides not matched to a gene: 8. The CDR3 loop spans 15 amino acids. The CDR3 spells CASSLFQREKNEQYF. CDR3 DNA: TGTGCCAGCAGCTTATTCCAGCGGGAGAAAAACGAGCAGTACTTC. Complete variable domain (other parts from reference TRBV7-3 and TRBJ2-7): GAGVSQTPSNKVTEKGKYVELRCDPISGHTALYWYRQSLGQGPEFLIYFQGTGAADDSGLPNDRFFAVRPEGSVSTLKIQRTERGDSAVYLCASSLFQREKNEQYFGPGTRLTVT.